One sample yielded the 28 T cell receptor beta chains listed below, sequenced in a study of CD8 T cells in ankylosing spondylitis. TCRdb ran MiXCR on the 5' RACE reads and lists one entry per CDR3 protein. The table records 150,000 to 200,000 distinct CDR3 sequences, 15% to 20% of them present only once. The material sequenced was blood, either unsorted or a sorted T cell fraction (not recorded which). All receptors derive from a male donor aged 10 to 30 with ankylosing spondylitis or in good health (not recorded which).

This clonotype appeared a few times. The chain joins TRBV4-1 to TRBJ2-5; D is perhaps TRBD1 or TRBD2 (7 bases each). The V and J ends lost 0 bases and 4 bases respectively, with 15 bases between them. Germline values: CDR1 MGHRA, CDR2 YSYEKL. The CDR3 covers 16 residues. Here the CDR3 reads CASSQDWAGGGETQYF. The CDR3 coding sequence is TGCGCCAGCAGCCAAGATTGGGCAGGGGGGGGAGAGACCCAGTACTTC.

In its sample, this clonotype was seen many times. J is TRBJ2-2 and V is TRBV6-4; 10 bases line up with TRBD2. The V segment lost 4 bases and the J segment 4 bases; nucleotides outside the gene matches: 0. The CDR3 spans 14 residues. From germline, CDR1 is MRHNA and CDR2 SNTAGT. The CDR3 DNA reads as TGTGCCAGCAGTGCTAGCGGGAGCACCGGGGAGCTGTTTTTT. Translating gives CASSASGSTGELFF.

There are many counts of this clonotype. The genes are TRBV27 and TRBJ1-2; a possible D gene is TRBD1 (5 bases). The CDR3 loop spans 14 amino acids. Germline assignment: CDR1 MNHEY and CDR2 SMNVEV (reference sequence). Trimming took off 5 bases at V and 0 bases at J, with 10 bases between the two ends. CDR3 nucleotide sequence: TGTGCCAGCAGTCCGATGGGACCTAACTATGGCTACACCTTC. Translated, it gives CASSPMGPNYGYTF.

This clonotype was counted many times. The V gene is TRBV27, the J gene TRBJ2-7; maybe TRBD2 (6 bases). The CDR3 has 14 residues. Germline CDR1 reads MNHEY; CDR2 reads SMNVEV (reference sequence). Deletions cut 8 bases from V and 4 bases from J, with 18 bases between. DNA for the CDR3: TGTGCCAGCGGCCGACTAGGGTCTGGGTACGAGCAGTACTTC. Translation gives CASGRLGSGYEQYF.

This clonotype was picked up many times. The J gene is TRBJ2-1, the V gene TRBV5-1; D not resolved. The CDR3 totals 15 residues. V shed 4 bases and J shed 0 bases, with 11 bases lying between them. The germline V gene encodes CDR1 SGHRS and CDR2 YFSETQ. CDR3 nucleotide sequence: TGCGCCAGCAGCATACACAAGAGCTCCTACAATGAGCAGTTCTTC. It specifies CASSIHKSSYNEQFF.

This clonotype turned up a few times. V and J are TRBV3-1 and TRBJ2-5, with D hard to call. V lost 1 base and J 1 base, leaving 7 bases between the germline ends. This CDR3 has 14 amino acids. The germline V gene has CDR1 LGHDT and CDR2 YNNKEL (reference sequence). This CDR3 reads CASSQVRFQETQYF. As DNA, the CDR3 is TGTGCCAGCAGCCAAGTCCGCTTCCAAGAGACCCAGTACTTC.

The chain joins TRBV3-1 to TRBJ2-1; D gene uncertain. The V end was cut by 4 bases, the J end by 7 bases, with 17 bases between. CDR3 length equals 15 residues. Germline V gives CDR1 LGHDT, CDR2 YNNKEL (reference sequence). CDR3 loop: CASSPRHFLQNEQFF. The CDR3 bases are TGTGCCAGCAGCCCTCGGCACTTCCTTCAGAATGAGCAGTTCTTC.

This clonotype was observed many times. This sequence joins TRBV20-1 and TRBJ2-3; TRBD2 is a possible D gene (6 bases). The CDR3 has 11 amino acids. The germline CDR1 and CDR2 sequences are DFQATT and SNEGSKA (reference sequence). The CDR3 DNA reads TGCAGCGCGGGGTTGGGGGATACGCAGTATTTT. Its protein product is CSAGLGDTQYF.

This clonotype was seen ten or more times. V is TRBV11-2 and J is TRBJ2-1; 11 nucleotides align to TRBD2. The germline CDR1 and CDR2 sequences are SGHAT and FQNNGV. This CDR3 contains 16 residues. J gave up 4 bases and V 1 base, and 3 bases lay outside the gene matches. The CDR3 sequence is CASSLGGLAVYNEQFF. For the CDR3, the DNA is TGTGCCAGCAGCTTAGGGGGACTAGCGGTTTACAATGAGCAGTTCTTC. The full variable domain, in which reference TRBV11-2 and TRBJ2-1 provide the parts outside the CDR3, is EAGVAQSPRYKIIEKRQSVAFWCNPISGHATLYWYQQILGQGPKLLIQFQNNGVVDDSQLPKDRFSAERLKGVDSTLKIQPAKLEDSAVYLCASSLGGLAVYNEQFFGPGTRLTVL.

V is TRBV10-1 and J is TRBJ2-2, with D possibly matching TRBD1 (6 bases). Trimming pared 7 bases from V and 7 bases from J, leaving 16 bases between. Germline assignment: CDR1 WNHNN and CDR2 SYGVQD (reference sequence). The CDR3 is made up of 14 amino acids. In nucleotides, the CDR3 is TGCGCCAGCAAAGGGACACTTTACGACGGGGAGCTGTTTTTT. It translates to CASKGTLYDGELFF.

This clonotype was seen repeatedly, ten times or more. V gene TRBV12-3 or TRBV12-4 combines with J gene TRBJ1-1; D unresolved. The CDR3 is made up of 14 amino acids. V was cut by 3 bases and J by 3 bases, with 11 bases left in between. CDR3 in amino acids: CASSFRAGYTEAFF. DNA for the CDR3: TGTGCCAGCAGTTTCCGGGCTGGGTACACTGAAGCTTTCTTT.

This clonotype was recorded at least ten times. CDR3 loop: CASSSWDRKETQYF. The CDR3 nucleotides read TGTGCCAGCAGTTCCTGGGACAGGAAAGAGACCCAGTACTTC. This chain uses TRBV6-5 with TRBJ2-5, with TRBD1 matching over 8 bases. Per germline, CDR1 MNHEY and CDR2 SVGAGI. The CDR3 sequence is 14 residues long. J was trimmed by 3 bases and V by 4 bases; bases with no gene match: 4.

This clonotype was seen repeatedly, ten times or more. This CDR3 is CSAPPGPFSDNEQFF. The CDR3 nucleotides are TGCAGTGCTCCCCCGGGACCATTCAGCGACAATGAGCAGTTCTTC. The V call is TRBV20-1, the J call TRBJ2-1, with D perhaps assigned TRBD1 or TRBD2 (5 bases each). The CDR3 is 15 residues long. Germline CDR1 reads DFQATT; CDR2 reads SNEGSKA (reference sequence). The V end lost 5 bases, the J end lost 5 bases, and 19 bases lay between the germline ends.

This chain links TRBV20-1 with TRBJ2-3; the match to TRBD1 covers 10 bases. V shed 8 bases, J shed 6 bases, and the junction held 23 bases outside the gene matches. The V gene's germline CDR1 is DFQATT and CDR2 SNEGSKA (reference sequence). The CDR3 contains 18 residues. CDR3 bases: TGCAGTTGCGATGCCCTCATAAACGGGACAGGGGCGCGCGATACGCAGTATTTT. It encodes CSCDALINGTGARDTQYF.

This clonotype has a count of ten or more. The chain employs TRBV28 and TRBJ1-5; 9 nucleotides align to TRBD1. Trimming took 5 bases from V and 7 from J; bases not matched to a gene: 3. The CDR3 has 13 amino acids. Per germline, CDR1 MDHEN and CDR2 SYDVKM. The CDR3 DNA follows: TGTGCCAGCAGTGGGACAGGGTTACAGCCCCAGCATTTT. This translates into CASSGTGLQPQHF.

This clonotype came up a few times. The V and J genes are TRBV23-1 and TRBJ2-7, with D perhaps TRBD2 (6 bases). TRBV23-1 qualifies as an ORF whose function is uncertain. This CDR3 is 16 amino acids long. Trimming stripped 6 bases from V and 7 bases from J, with 25 bases between. The CDR3 spells CASSRSRDPHKWEQYF. The CDR3 nucleotides read TGCGCCAGCAGCCGGTCGCGGGACCCGCACAAATGGGAGCAGTACTTC.

This clonotype has a count of ten or more. This chain connects TRBV28 to TRBJ1-2; D gene ambiguous. This CDR3 comprises 15 residues. Germline CDR1 MDHEN, CDR2 SYDVKM. The ends were cut back, 3 bases at V and 1 base at J, with 12 bases in the middle. The CDR3 spells CASSLPGGLNYGYTF. CDR3 coding DNA: TGTGCCAGCAGTTTGCCAGGTGGCCTTAACTATGGCTACACCTTC.

The sample holds many counts of this clonotype. V usage is TRBV12-3 or TRBV12-4 and J usage is TRBJ2-3; 10 bases agree with TRBD2. The CDR3 runs to 15 residues. J was trimmed by 4 bases and V by 3 bases; bases with no gene match: 4. CDR3 bases: TGTGCCAGCAGTTTTTCTAGCGGGAGTGCAGATACGCAGTATTTT. It translates to CASSFSSGSADTQYF.

This clonotype was observed at least ten times. The chain recombines TRBV10-3 with TRBJ2-1; TRBD1 aligns across 9 bases. In germline, CDR1 is ENHRY, CDR2 SYGVKD. The length of the CDR3 is 14 residues. V trimming: 6 bases; J trimming: 2 bases; junction bases outside the gene matches: 2. The CDR3 DNA follows: TGTGCCATCAGCGGACAGGGGCCCTACAATGAGCAGTTCTTC. Residues: CAISGQGPYNEQFF.

The chain combines TRBV4-3 with TRBJ2-1; the D gene is possibly TRBD1 (5 bases). The germline V gene has CDR1 LGHNA and CDR2 YSLEER. V was cut by 0 bases and J by 2 bases, with 11 bases left in between. The CDR3 extends over 16 amino acids. CDR3 DNA sequence: TGCGCCAGCAGCCAAGAGGGGCGGATAGCCTACAATGAGCAGTTCTTC. This encodes CASSQEGRIAYNEQFF.

The chain uses TRBV29-1 and TRBJ2-1; TRBD1 might be the D (5 bases). Trimming cost V 3 bases and J 5 bases, with 11 bases left between them. Germline lookup yields CDR1 SQVTM and CDR2 ANQGSEA. The CDR3 spans 13 residues. For the CDR3, the DNA is TGCAGCGTTGACGACCGGACACACAATGAGCAGTTCTTC. Translation gives CSVDDRTHNEQFF.

This clonotype was detected a few times. J is TRBJ1-1 and V is TRBV10-1, with D uncertain. CDR3 length equals 12 residues. CDR1 is WNHNN, CDR2 SYGVQD, per germline (reference sequence). V dropped 4 bases and J dropped 1 base, with 4 bases sitting between them. For the CDR3, the DNA is TGCGCCAGCAGTGCTCAGAACACTGAAGCTTTCTTT. The encoded protein is CASSAQNTEAFF.

This clonotype appeared many times. The chain is built from TRBV20-1 and TRBJ2-7, with 8 positions matching TRBD2. The junction had 6 bases not matched to a gene; V was cut back by 3 bases and J by 2 bases. This CDR3 is built from 14 residues. Looked up from germline, CDR1 is DFQATT and CDR2 is SNEGSKA (reference sequence). The CDR3 DNA is TGCAGTGCTAGTCCGGGCGGGAGGACCTACGAGCAGTACTTC. This translates into CSASPGGRTYEQYF.

The chain links TRBV2 to TRBJ2-5, with D tentatively TRBD1 (6 bases). CDR3 length: 14 amino acids. The V gene lost 6 bases and the J gene lost 0 bases, with 11 bases spanning the gap. CDR1 and CDR2 (germline): SNHLY, FYNNEI. CDR3 in amino acids: CASRTGQYQETQYF. DNA of the CDR3: TGTGCCAGCAGGACAGGCCAGTACCAAGAGACCCAGTACTTC.

This clonotype occurred many times. The chain couples TRBV15 to TRBJ1-2; TRBD1 agrees at 8 bases. Germline V gene data show CDR1 as LNHNV and CDR2 as YYDKDF (reference sequence). Trimming at V came to 0 bases and at J to 3 bases, leaving 12 bases not matched to a gene. The CDR3 covers 18 residues. In nucleotides, the CDR3 is TGTGCCACCAGCAGAGATCCACCTCGGGACAGGAGTGACTATGGCTACACCTTC. Translation gives CATSRDPPRDRSDYGYTF.

The V and J genes are TRBV11-2 and TRBJ2-2, with D perhaps matching TRBD2 (6 bases). V lost 4 bases, J lost 1 base, and 10 bases lay in between. Germline V gene data show CDR1 as SGHAT and CDR2 as FQNNGV. CDR3 length equals 15 residues. CDR3 loop: CASSWAGRNTGELFF. The CDR3 bases are TGTGCCAGCAGCTGGGCGGGAAGGAACACCGGGGAGCTGTTTTTT.

The chain carries TRBV7-9 and TRBJ2-1; D remains unclear. Trimming cost V 5 bases and J 3 bases, with 5 bases left between them. The CDR3 is made up of 12 amino acids. Germline CDR1 is SEHNR and CDR2 is FQNEAQ (reference sequence). In nucleotides, the CDR3 is TGTGCCAGCAGCGACGGCTACAATGAGCAGTTCTTC. Translation gives CASSDGYNEQFF.

This clonotype was observed at least ten times. The chain recombines TRBV4-3 with TRBJ2-5; D tentatively reads TRBD1 or TRBD2 (5 bases each). CDR1 LGHNA and CDR2 YSLEER come from the germline V gene. Trimming pared 0 bases from V and 4 bases from J, leaving 12 bases between. The CDR3 sequence is 15 residues long. CDR3 loop: CASSQEHLRGETQYF. The DNA for the CDR3 is TGCGCCAGCAGCCAAGAGCACTTGAGGGGAGAGACCCAGTACTTC.